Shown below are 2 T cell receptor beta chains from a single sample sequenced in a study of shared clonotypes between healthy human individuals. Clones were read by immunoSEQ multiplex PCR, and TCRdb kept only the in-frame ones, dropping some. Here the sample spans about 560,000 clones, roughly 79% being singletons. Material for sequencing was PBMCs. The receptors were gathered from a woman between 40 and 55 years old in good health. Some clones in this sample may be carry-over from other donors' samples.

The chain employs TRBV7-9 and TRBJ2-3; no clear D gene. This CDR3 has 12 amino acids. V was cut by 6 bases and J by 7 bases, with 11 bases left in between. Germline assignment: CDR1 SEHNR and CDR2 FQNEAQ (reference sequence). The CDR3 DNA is TGTGCCAGCAGGAGACCGGGTCATACGCAGTATTTT. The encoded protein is CASRRPGHTQYF.

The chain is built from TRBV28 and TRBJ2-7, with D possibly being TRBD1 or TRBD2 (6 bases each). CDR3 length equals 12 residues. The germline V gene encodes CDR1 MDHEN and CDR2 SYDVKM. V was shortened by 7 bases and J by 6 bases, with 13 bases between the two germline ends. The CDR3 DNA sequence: TGTGCCAGCACTGGGGGGCCTCGCGAGCAGTACTTC. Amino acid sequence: CASTGGPREQYF.